A selection of T cell receptor beta chains follows, all from one sample in a study of blood T cell repertoires in COVID-19. TCRdb's copy holds only in-frame clones and misses some; the assay was immunoSEQ multiplex PCR. The sample gives roughly 15,000 clones, approximately 83% of which show up once; 17% is in the top ten. Material: peripheral blood. Receptors were obtained from a human donor in a cohort sampled during active COVID-19. The CDR3 runs from the conserved cysteine through the conserved F or W. A D gene is named only where the DNA matches it firmly. Size is stated for part of the rows, as once, few or many counts, or as a class when the clone is expanded.

j_call: TRBJ1-4; d_call: TRBD1; clone_size: NA; v_call: TRBV5-6; cdr3_aa: CASSSGGPTGLREKLFF; cdr3_nt: TGTGCCAGCAGCTCAGGCGGGCCGACAGGGTTACGTGAAAAACTGTTTTTT
j_call: TRBJ2-3; d_call: NA; clone_size: NA; v_call: TRBV7-9; cdr3_aa: CASSYAGDGTDTQYF; cdr3_nt: TGTGCCAGCAGCTACGCAGGGGATGGCACAGATACGCAGTATTTT
j_call: TRBJ2-5; d_call: NA; clone_size: once; v_call: TRBV4-2; cdr3_aa: CASSLVARGVRETQYF; cdr3_nt: TGTGCCAGCAGCCTAGTCGCCAGGGGAGTCAGAGAGACCCAGTACTTC
j_call: TRBJ2-1; d_call: TRBD1; clone_size: NA; v_call: TRBV19; cdr3_aa: CASSIWGTADYNEQFF; cdr3_nt: TGTGCCAGTAGTATATGGGGGACAGCCGACTACAATGAGCAGTTCTTC
j_call: TRBJ2-3; d_call: TRBD1; clone_size: NA; v_call: TRBV20-1; cdr3_aa: CSASSWTGGWTDTQYF; cdr3_nt: TGCAGTGCTAGTTCTTGGACAGGGGGGTGGACAGATACGCAGTATTTT
j_call: TRBJ1-4; d_call: TRBD1; clone_size: once; v_call: TRBV2; cdr3_aa: CAGRQGFEKLFF; cdr3_nt: TGTGCCGGCAGACAGGGGTTTGAAAAACTGTTTTTT
j_call: TRBJ2-5; d_call: NA; clone_size: NA; v_call: TRBV9; cdr3_aa: CASSATREETQYF; cdr3_nt: TGTGCCAGCAGCGCAACACGGGAAGAGACCCAGTACTTC
j_call: TRBJ2-3; d_call: NA; clone_size: NA; v_call: TRBV10-1; cdr3_aa: CASSGARGHNGADTQYF; cdr3_nt: TGCGCCAGCAGTGGGGCTAGAGGACATAACGGCGCAGATACGCAGTATTTT
j_call: TRBJ2-7; d_call: NA; clone_size: NA; v_call: TRBV19; cdr3_aa: CASSEGFSSEQYF; cdr3_nt: TGTGCCAGTAGTGAGGGTTTTTCGAGTGAGCAGTACTTC
j_call: TRBJ1-5; d_call: NA; clone_size: NA; v_call: TRBV11-2; cdr3_aa: CASSPLGGSNQPQHF; cdr3_nt: TGTGCCAGCAGCCCCCTGGGGGGTAGCAATCAGCCCCAGCATTTT
j_call: TRBJ1-2; d_call: NA; clone_size: NA; v_call: TRBV2; cdr3_aa: CASSGTIIGNYGYTF; cdr3_nt: TGTGCCAGCAGCGGAACGATAATCGGGAACTATGGCTACACCTTC
j_call: TRBJ2-1; d_call: TRBD2; clone_size: NA; v_call: TRBV11-1; cdr3_aa: CASSLGLASYNEQFF; cdr3_nt: TGTGCCAGCAGCCTTGGACTAGCTTCCTACAATGAGCAGTTCTTC
j_call: TRBJ2-3; d_call: NA; clone_size: once; v_call: TRBV9; cdr3_aa: CASSAGVATDTQYF; cdr3_nt: TGTGCCAGCAGCGCGGGGGTTGCGACAGATACGCAGTATTTT
j_call: TRBJ2-7; d_call: TRBD2; clone_size: NA; v_call: TRBV7-2; cdr3_aa: CASIQAGGRVEQYF; cdr3_nt: TGTGCCAGCATCCAAGCGGGGGGGCGGGTTGAGCAGTACTTC
j_call: TRBJ2-7; d_call: TRBD1; clone_size: NA; v_call: TRBV7-3; cdr3_aa: CASSRDSFSYEQYF; cdr3_nt: TGTGCCAGCAGCCGGGACAGTTTCTCCTACGAGCAGTACTTC
j_call: TRBJ1-5; d_call: NA; clone_size: few; v_call: TRBV5-6; cdr3_aa: CASSSLRQPQHF; cdr3_nt: TGTGCCAGCAGCTCCCTGCGTCAGCCCCAGCATTTT
j_call: TRBJ2-1; d_call: NA; clone_size: NA; v_call: TRBV5-4; cdr3_aa: CASSLHSGTYNEQFF; cdr3_nt: TGTGCCAGCAGCTTGCATAGTGGGACTTACAATGAGCAGTTCTTC
j_call: TRBJ2-2; d_call: NA; clone_size: NA; v_call: TRBV4-3; cdr3_aa: CASSLPGFGELFF; cdr3_nt: TGCGCCAGCAGCCTCCCAGGGTTCGGGGAGCTGTTTTTT
j_call: TRBJ1-1; d_call: TRBD1; clone_size: NA; v_call: TRBV9; cdr3_aa: CASTGTGGSTTEAFF; cdr3_nt: TGTGCCAGCACCGGGACAGGGGGTTCCACCACTGAAGCTTTCTTT
j_call: TRBJ2-1; d_call: TRBD2; clone_size: NA; v_call: TRBV7-9; cdr3_aa: CASSSKLRLAGGRNEQFF; cdr3_nt: TGTGCCAGCAGCTCCAAACTCCGACTAGCGGGGGGGCGAAATGAGCAGTTCTTC
j_call: TRBJ1-1; d_call: TRBD1; clone_size: once; v_call: TRBV11-1; cdr3_aa: CASSRDRPNTEAFF; cdr3_nt: TGTGCCAGCAGCCGGGACAGACCTAACACTGAAGCTTTCTTT
j_call: TRBJ1-1; d_call: NA; clone_size: NA; v_call: TRBV9; cdr3_aa: CASSVVSTGYPEAFF; cdr3_nt: TGTGCCAGCAGCGTAGTAAGTACGGGGTATCCTGAAGCTTTCTTT
j_call: TRBJ1-2; d_call: NA; clone_size: NA; v_call: TRBV27; cdr3_aa: CAVRLGGSYGYTF; cdr3_nt: TGTGCCGTACGACTGGGGGGAAGCTATGGCTACACCTTC
j_call: TRBJ1-2; d_call: NA; clone_size: NA; v_call: TRBV3-1/TRBV3-2; cdr3_aa: CASSLRTVTGGYTF; cdr3_nt: TGTGCCAGCAGCCTTCGGACAGTAACGGGTGGCTACACCTTC
j_call: TRBJ2-1; d_call: TRBD2; clone_size: NA; v_call: TRBV5-3; cdr3_aa: CARGEAGEYNEQFF; cdr3_nt: TGTGCCAGAGGCGAGGCGGGGGAGTACAATGAGCAGTTCTTC
j_call: TRBJ2-5; d_call: TRBD1; clone_size: NA; v_call: TRBV5-1; cdr3_aa: CASSPILTGVMETQYF; cdr3_nt: TGCGCCAGCAGCCCCATTCTGACAGGGGTTATGGAGACCCAGTACTTC
j_call: TRBJ2-1; d_call: TRBD2; clone_size: NA; v_call: TRBV6-6; cdr3_aa: CASSYGASGGEQFF; cdr3_nt: TGTGCCAGCAGTTACGGGGCTAGCGGGGGGGAGCAGTTCTTC
j_call: TRBJ2-5; d_call: NA; clone_size: NA; v_call: TRBV7-9; cdr3_aa: CASSFHGGYQETQYF; cdr3_nt: TGTGCCAGCAGCTTTCACGGGGGATACCAAGAGACCCAGTACTTC
j_call: TRBJ1-1; d_call: NA; clone_size: NA; v_call: TRBV23-1; cdr3_aa: CASSRGDTEAFF; cdr3_nt: TGCGCCAGCAGTCGGGGCGACACTGAAGCTTTCTTT
j_call: TRBJ2-3; d_call: TRBD2; clone_size: NA; v_call: TRBV9; cdr3_aa: CASSGTSPDTQYF; cdr3_nt: TGTGCCAGCAGCGGGACTAGCCCAGATACGCAGTATTTT
j_call: TRBJ2-5; d_call: TRBD2; clone_size: NA; v_call: TRBV6-2/TRBV6-3; cdr3_aa: CASSYRGGRGDLPETQYF; cdr3_nt: TGTGCCAGCAGTTACCGCGGGGGAAGAGGGGATCTCCCTGAGACCCAGTACTTC
j_call: TRBJ1-3; d_call: NA; clone_size: NA; v_call: TRBV6-2/TRBV6-3; cdr3_aa: CASSSPRQRSGNTIYF; cdr3_nt: TGTGCCAGCAGTTCCCCACGACAGCGCTCTGGAAACACCATATATTTT
j_call: TRBJ2-7; d_call: TRBD1; clone_size: NA; v_call: TRBV5-4; cdr3_aa: CASSRGGTGSYEQYF; cdr3_nt: TGTGCCAGCAGTCGTGGTGGGACAGGGTCTTACGAGCAGTACTTC
j_call: TRBJ2-2; d_call: TRBD1; clone_size: NA; v_call: TRBV5-1; cdr3_aa: CASSKKGTDTGELFF; cdr3_nt: TGCGCCAGCAGCAAGAAGGGGACAGACACCGGGGAGCTGTTTTTT
j_call: TRBJ2-7; d_call: TRBD1; clone_size: NA; v_call: TRBV11-2; cdr3_aa: CASSLAGGWSEQYF; cdr3_nt: TGTGCCAGCAGCCTCGCAGGGGGTTGGTCCGAGCAGTACTTC
j_call: TRBJ2-5; d_call: TRBD2; clone_size: NA; v_call: TRBV7-9; cdr3_aa: CASSLALLAGRTGQETQYF; cdr3_nt: TGTGCCAGCAGCTTAGCCTTACTAGCGGGGCGAACGGGACAAGAGACCCAGTACTTC
j_call: TRBJ2-5; d_call: NA; clone_size: NA; v_call: TRBV5-4; cdr3_aa: CASSPGETSTETQYF; cdr3_nt: TGTGCCAGCAGCCCGGGGGAGACTTCTACAGAGACCCAGTACTTC
j_call: TRBJ2-3; d_call: NA; clone_size: NA; v_call: TRBV5-8; cdr3_aa: CASEPSLGDTDTQYF; cdr3_nt: TGTGCCAGCGAACCTTCCCTTGGAGACACAGATACGCAGTATTTT
j_call: TRBJ2-3; d_call: NA; clone_size: NA; v_call: TRBV25-1; cdr3_aa: CASSEPGYTQYF; cdr3_nt: TGTGCCAGCAGTGAGCCAGGGTATACGCAGTATTTT
j_call: TRBJ1-5; d_call: NA; clone_size: NA; v_call: TRBV9; cdr3_aa: CASSVDPQGGQPQHF; cdr3_nt: TGTGCCAGCAGCGTAGACCCTCAGGGCGGTCAGCCCCAGCATTTT
j_call: TRBJ2-2; d_call: NA; clone_size: few; v_call: TRBV10-3; cdr3_aa: CAASGTGNTGELFF; cdr3_nt: TGTGCCGCCAGCGGGACAGGGAACACCGGGGAGCTGTTTTTT
j_call: TRBJ2-1; d_call: TRBD2; clone_size: NA; v_call: TRBV10-3; cdr3_aa: CAISEYLAGGYNEQFF; cdr3_nt: TGTGCCATCAGTGAGTACCTAGCGGGGGGTTACAATGAGCAGTTCTTC
j_call: TRBJ1-2; d_call: TRBD1; clone_size: NA; v_call: TRBV4-2; cdr3_aa: CASSQETGWFWGYTF; cdr3_nt: TGTGCCAGCAGCCAAGAGACAGGGTGGTTTTGGGGCTACACCTTC
j_call: TRBJ1-2; d_call: TRBD1; clone_size: NA; v_call: TRBV5-6; cdr3_aa: CASSPLIGTGGYTF; cdr3_nt: TGTGCCAGCAGCCCCCTTATTGGGACAGGGGGCTACACCTTC
j_call: TRBJ2-1; d_call: NA; clone_size: NA; v_call: TRBV19; cdr3_aa: CASTSFDEQFF; cdr3_nt: TGTGCCAGTACTAGCTTCGATGAGCAGTTCTTC